This T cell receptor beta chain was profiled in a study of vaccination effects on CD4 cells after COVID-19. Whole-study context: Two doses of either BNT162b2 or mRNA-1273 were given to each participant. Study findings and constraints: Marked clonal contraction of both clone types appeared late after vaccination.

The CDR3 extends over 14 amino acids. CDR1 SGHTA and CDR2 FQGNSA come from the germline V gene. Trimming removed 1 base at V and 4 bases at J, with 10 bases between. TCRdb's table, derived via immunoSEQ multiplex PCR, lists solely in-frame clones and lacks some. Counted here are 50,000 to 65,000 clones, roughly three quarters occurring once; the ten biggest clones make up 5% to 7%. The ViraFEST assay expanded antigen-specific CD4+ T cells with viral peptide pools before sequencing. CD4+ T cells were isolated after 10 days of culture. Each vaccine recipient was nucleocapsid antibody negative and had no prior SARS-CoV-2 infection. Cultures of over 1.5 million PBMC per well contained about 10 IU/ml IL-2 plus 10 ug/ml peptides. Days 3 and 7 saw half the medium replaced with IL-2 medium. Concerning this clone itself: Antigen unknown.

The sequences come from CD4+ T cells from PBMCs cultured with HCoV-OC43 spike peptides, collected before COVID-19 vaccination. The subset denotes: HCoV-OC43 spike overlapping peptide pool stimulation. The gene calls are TRBV7-2 and TRBJ1-2; D perhaps matches TRBD1 (5 bases). This receptor was identified in a human donor who received a COVID-19 vaccine. The CDR3 loop is CASSLGDAPYGYTF. DNA for the CDR3: TGTGCCAGCAGCTTAGGGGACGCGCCCTATGGCTACACCTTC.